These 3 T cell receptor beta chains were sequenced from one sample in a study of T cells after somatic rescue of genetic block. Produced via immunoSEQ multiplex PCR; TCRdb's table is partial and in-frame only. Seen here are approximately 100,000 clones, 85% to 90% observed once, and the top ten hold roughly 1.7%. The specimen sequenced was peripheral blood mononuclear cells (PBMCs). The receptor source for this set is a woman between 18 and 30 years old.

In its sample, this clone ranks as medium-sized. V and J are TRBV5-5 and TRBJ2-7; no definite D call. V was clipped by 4 bases and J by 6 bases, with 14 bases between them. The germline gives CDR1 SGHKS, CDR2 YYEKEE (reference sequence). There are 13 residues in the CDR3. Here the CDR3 DNA reads TGTGCCAGCAGCCTCGTGCCCCCTCTCGAGCAGTACTTC. Residues: CASSLVPPLEQYF.

The CDR3 sequence is CASSEYRTSWSYEQYF. In DNA, the CDR3 is TGTGCCAGCAGTGAATATAGAACTAGTTGGTCCTACGAGCAGTACTTC. The V and J genes are TRBV25-1 and TRBJ2-7; possibly TRBD2 for D (5 bases). In germline, CDR1 is MGHDK, CDR2 SYGVNS. V lost 0 bases and J 1 base, leaving 13 bases between the germline ends. The CDR3 sequence is 16 residues long.

The chain combines TRBV6-4 with TRBJ1-2; no clear D. The CDR3 totals 12 residues. The ends were cut back, 3 bases at V and 4 bases at J, with 6 bases in the middle. Germline CDR1 MRHNA, CDR2 SNTAGT. DNA of the CDR3: TGTGCCAGCAGTGAGGGTGGCTATGGCTACACCTTC. Protein sequence: CASSEGGYGYTF.